Presented here are 8 T cell receptor beta chains from one specimen sequenced in a study of type 1 and type 2 diabetes patients. Genomic DNA was the PCR template. Amplification of the beta chain CDR3 used 30 forward and 13 reverse multiplex primers. TCRdb processed the multiplex PCR reads anew with MiXCR; each CDR3 protein has one entry. The sample contains 250,000 or so distinct CDR3 sequences, around 50% of which appear only once. The sample taken for sequencing was peripheral blood mononuclear cells (PBMCs). The receptors come from a man aged 18 to 30 with type 2 diabetes.

In this sample, this clonotype turned up a few times. The V call is TRBV6-5, the J call TRBJ1-5, with unresolved D. The CDR3 has 13 amino acids. Trimming took off 10 bases at V and 1 base at J, with 11 bases between the two ends. CDR1 and CDR2 (germline): MNHEY, SVGAGI. The chain's CDR3 is CATRRVSNQPQHF. CDR3 coding DNA: TGTGCCACCCGGCGGGTGAGCAATCAGCCCCAGCATTTT.

The CDR3 loop is CALRRRTEVDTEAFF. The CDR3 DNA sequence: TGTGCCCTCAGAAGGAGGACGGAGGTTGACACTGAAGCTTTCTTT. The V gene is TRBV6-2 or TRBV6-3, the J gene TRBJ1-1, with D unresolved. Germline lookup yields CDR1 MNHEY and CDR2 SVGEGT. The CDR3 spans 15 residues. V was pared by 11 bases and J by 3 bases, with 22 bases between.

In this sample, this clonotype turned up once. This may be a read error, as it is one base from a much larger clone. The J gene is TRBJ2-7, the V gene TRBV15, with 9 bases identical to TRBD1. Germline-derived CDR1 and CDR2 are LNHNV and YYDKDF (reference sequence). The CDR3 contains 17 residues. CDR3 in amino acids: CVTSRGGDRVLGYEQYF. The CDR3 coding sequence is TGTGTCACCAGCAGAGGAGGGGACAGGGTGTTAGGCTACGAGCAGTACTTC.

The chain carries TRBV19 and TRBJ1-5, with TRBD1 identical over 8 bases. Germline lookup yields CDR1 LNHDA and CDR2 SQIVND (reference sequence). V gave up 6 bases and J gave up 0 bases; unmatched junction bases: 19. The CDR3 runs 20 residues. The CDR3 here is CASSPRGWAGGHYSNQPQHF. The CDR3 nucleotides read TGTGCCAGTAGCCCGAGGGGGTGGGCAGGGGGCCATTATAGCAATCAGCCCCAGCATTTT.

The rearrangement links TRBV19 to TRBJ1-4; D is uncertain. The CDR3 length is 14 residues. Germline V gene lookup returns CDR1 LNHDA and CDR2 SQIVND (reference sequence). Trimming took 5 bases from V and 8 from J, leaving 15 bases between them. The CDR3 sequence is CASSDYTAREKLFF. In DNA form, the CDR3 reads TGTGCCAGTAGTGATTATACGGCCAGGGAAAAACTGTTTTTT.

The rearrangement joins TRBV28 to TRBJ1-2; TRBD1 might be the D (5 bases). The length of the CDR3 is 14 residues. Germline V gives CDR1 MDHEN, CDR2 SYDVKM. Trimming stripped 3 bases from V and 8 bases from J, with 16 bases between. This chain's CDR3 is CASSLWRRVDGYTF. DNA for the CDR3: TGTGCCAGCAGTTTGTGGCGCAGGGTTGACGGCTACACCTTC.

This sequence joins TRBV12-3 or TRBV12-4 and TRBJ2-5; D call uncertain. V shed 3 bases and J shed 5 bases, with 10 bases lying between them. The CDR3 extends over 13 amino acids. CDR3 DNA sequence: TGTGCCAGCAGTTTGATGGGTCCTGAGACCCAGTACTTC. Amino acids: CASSLMGPETQYF.

The J gene is TRBJ2-1, the V gene TRBV28; either TRBD1 or TRBD2 may supply D (6 bases each). The length of the CDR3 is 13 residues. Germline V lookup: CDR1 MDHEN, CDR2 SYDVKM. Trimming took 5 bases from V and 7 from J, leaving 12 bases between them. Here the CDR3 reads CASSLVGGNEQFF. The DNA for the CDR3 is TGTGCCAGCAGTCTCGTAGGGGGGAATGAGCAGTTCTTC.